These T cell receptor beta chains were read from a single sample in a study of PD-L1 blockade in urothelial cancer. The assay was immunoSEQ multiplex PCR, and TCRdb's table has in-frame clones only and misses some. Of 35,000 to 40,000 clones detected, 86% appear once; the ten largest clones hold roughly a quarter. The sample was PBMCs, taken around atezolizumab (anti-PD-L1) treatment. Receptor source: a man aged 55 to 69 with urothelial cancer. Each CDR3 is given without its conserved first and last residue.

cdr3_aa	v_call	j_call
ASSLASPSPNTDTQY	TRBV5-1	TRBJ2-3
ASSLVRGPTGANVLT	TRBV5-4	TRBJ2-6
ATTDTSGRAGTGELF	TRBV10-3	TRBJ2-2
AWSLKGVEQY	TRBV30	TRBJ2-7
ASKLSDSYEQY	TRBV5-1	TRBJ2-7
ASSDIRGTTEAF	TRBV6-1	TRBJ1-1
ASSLASGNLGAKNIQY	TRBV5-6	TRBJ2-4
TSSQDTVDSCSYNEQF	TRBV1	TRBJ2-1
ASSSGAQYGYT	TRBV7-2	TRBJ1-2
ASSLATGTGTYEQY	TRBV5-1	TRBJ2-7
ASAMDRMNTEAF	TRBV19	TRBJ1-1
ASSLPGQGVLSYEQY	TRBV5-1	TRBJ2-7
SVVNWDRGQETQY	TRBV29-1	TRBJ2-5
ASSPGQGASQPQH	TRBV18	TRBJ1-5
ASSIAGETQY	TRBV7-7	TRBJ2-5
ASSLYTGTYNSPLH	TRBV11-2	TRBJ1-6
ASSQDWGIGELF	TRBV4-3	TRBJ2-2